The clone carrying this TCR beta chain was seen more than once but under ten times. The CDR3 covers 14 residues. The V end was cut by 4 bases, the J end by 0 bases, with 6 bases between. Germline V gene lookup returns CDR1 KGHDR and CDR2 SFDVKD. This sample stems from a study of patients and donors after allogeneic stem cell transplantation. Via MiXCR, TCRdb re-called the RT-PCR reads, giving one row per CDR3 protein. The repertoire holds roughly 880,000 distinct CDR3 sequences, with roughly 17% as singletons. This receptor was taken from a human donor who was either an allogeneic HSCT recipient or a stem cell or donor lymphocyte infusion donor (not recorded which). It is not recorded whose cells these are; they may come from a transplant donor. Source material: blood, either unsorted or a sorted T cell fraction (not recorded which). This chain connects TRBV24-1 to TRBJ2-1, with no clear D. CDR3 residues: CATSDPYSYNEQFF. The CDR3 DNA sequence: TGTGCCACCAGTGACCCTTACTCCTACAATGAGCAGTTCTTC.